This T cell receptor (beta chain) came from a study of T-cell reconstitution after alpha-beta-depleted transplantation in children (dated by TCRdb to 2016 to 2018). Broadly, across the study: Using TCR repertoire profiling, the study followed T-cell immune reconstitution in a quantitative way in children after TCRalphabeta/CD19-depleted allogeneic hematopoietic cell transplantation.

On this clonotype: Its binding antigen is unknown. No per-base quality is available; no much larger clone lies one base away.

V loses 5 bases of germline sequence and J loses 6 bases, and the interval between the two ends is 15 bases. From its cysteine to its phenylalanine, the CDR3 spans 14 amino acids. Just the 42-base CDR3 DNA is kept, in frame starting at base 1. Preparation of the library involved PCR. Sequencing instrument: Illumina HiSeq 2500. To normalize quantification of the TCRbeta repertoire, the TCR libraries were built with molecular barcoding that relied on unique molecular identifiers. The raw public reads went through TCRdb reprocessing: fastp at Q25, MiXCR clone calling, in-frame beta chains kept. Rows are combined by CDR3 protein, so each entry shows the most common genes and DNA. The sample yields 350,000 to 400,000 distinct CDR3 sequences; roughly 15% were counted once. The top ten constitute about 4.5% of the sample.

The chain uses TRBV12-3 or TRBV12-4 and TRBJ2-3; TRBD1 is perhaps the D gene, given 5 matching bases. The sequencing here drew on PBMCs, taken from the stem cell graft. This receptor was taken from a human donor who donated a stem cell graft to a child with Fanconi anemia. The bases read TGTGCCAGCAGTGACAGCCCCCCCCTGGATACGCAGTATTTT. Translated, this is CASSDSPPLDTQYF.